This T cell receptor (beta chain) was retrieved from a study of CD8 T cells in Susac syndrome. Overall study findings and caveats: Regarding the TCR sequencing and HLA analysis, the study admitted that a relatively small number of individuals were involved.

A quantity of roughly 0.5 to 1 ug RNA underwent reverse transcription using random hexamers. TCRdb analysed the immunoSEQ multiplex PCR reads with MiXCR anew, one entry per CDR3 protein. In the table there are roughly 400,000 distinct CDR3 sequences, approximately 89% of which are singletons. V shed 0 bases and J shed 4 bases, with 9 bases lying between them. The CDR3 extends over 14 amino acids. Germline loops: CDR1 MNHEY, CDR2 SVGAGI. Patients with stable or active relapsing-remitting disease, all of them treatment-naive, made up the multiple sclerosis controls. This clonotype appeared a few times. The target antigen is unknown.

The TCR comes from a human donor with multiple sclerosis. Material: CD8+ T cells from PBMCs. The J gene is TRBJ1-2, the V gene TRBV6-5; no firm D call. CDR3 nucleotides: TGTGCCAGCAGTTACTCGAACGAGCTCTATGGCTACACCTTC. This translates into CASSYSNELYGYTF.